The rows below give T cell receptor beta chains drawn from one sample of a study of T cell clones after liver transplantation. Measured with immunoSEQ multiplex PCR; TCRdb has only the in-frame clones, and not every one. Among roughly 51,000 clones listed, approximately 71% were seen once. Sequenced material: CD4+ T cells from blood, taken approximately 54 months after liver transplant. The receptor source for this set is a human patient who received a liver transplant. Some T cells may possibly be graft donor cells. Each CDR3 is given with its conserved first and last residue. Fields, in order: J gene, V gene, D gene, clone size, CDR3 DNA, CDR3 protein. A D gene is named only where the DNA matches it firmly. Not every row has a clone size; where given, it reads once, few, many or a size class.

J: TRBJ1-2; V: TRBV5-4; D: .; size: .; DNA: TGTGCCAGCAGCTTGGGGGGCGAAGAAGGCTACACCTTC; CDR3: CASSLGGEEGYTF
J: TRBJ1-5; V: TRBV5-7; D: TRBD1; size: few; DNA: TGTGCCAGCACCGGTAGACAGGGGGAAAATCAGCCCCAGCATTTT; CDR3: CASTGRQGENQPQHF
J: TRBJ1-5; V: TRBV21-1; D: .; size: .; DNA: TGTGCCAGCAGCCTACGCGGGACAGCGGGTAGCAATCAGCCCCAGCATTTT; CDR3: CASSLRGTAGSNQPQHF
J: TRBJ2-1; V: TRBV6-4; D: .; size: .; DNA: TGTGCCAGCAGTGATGTGGATCGGAGCTCCTACAATGAGCAGTTCTTC; CDR3: CASSDVDRSSYNEQFF
J: TRBJ2-1; V: TRBV14; D: TRBD2; size: .; DNA: TGTGCCAGCAGCCAATTTGCTAGCGGGGTTTACTCCTACAATGAGCAGTTCTTC; CDR3: CASSQFASGVYSYNEQFF
J: TRBJ2-5; V: TRBV6-1; D: .; size: .; DNA: TGTGCCAGCAGTGACGCGGGGGCCGCTTTGGGGGAGACCCAGTACTTC; CDR3: CASSDAGAALGETQYF
J: TRBJ1-1; V: TRBV7-3; D: .; size: .; DNA: TGTGCCAGCACCCCTCTAACAGGGATCGAAGCTTTCTTT; CDR3: CASTPLTGIEAFF
J: TRBJ1-3; V: TRBV9; D: TRBD1; size: .; DNA: TGTGCCAGCAGCGTCGGCACAGGGGATCAAAACACCATATATTTT; CDR3: CASSVGTGDQNTIYF
J: TRBJ2-3; V: TRBV5-1; D: TRBD2; size: .; DNA: TGCGCCAGCAGCGTGCGGGGGGGCTTGGATACGCAGTATTTT; CDR3: CASSVRGGLDTQYF
J: TRBJ2-3; V: TRBV28; D: .; size: .; DNA: TGTGCCAGCAGTTCACAACCCCAGACAGGTAACTTCGATACGCAGTATTTT; CDR3: CASSSQPQTGNFDTQYF
J: TRBJ2-1; V: TRBV2; D: TRBD1; size: .; DNA: TGTGCCAGCACCACAAAGAGGGGACAGGGAAGAGTCTACAATGAGCAGTTCTTC; CDR3: CASTTKRGQGRVYNEQFF
J: TRBJ1-2; V: TRBV7-3; D: .; size: once; DNA: TGTGCCAGCAGCTTAAGAGTGCAGGCAGGGAACTATGGCTACACCTTC; CDR3: CASSLRVQAGNYGYTF
J: TRBJ2-3; V: TRBV6-5; D: .; size: .; DNA: TGTGCCAGCTTCCAGGCCGCCACAGATACGCAGTATTTT; CDR3: CASFQAATDTQYF
J: TRBJ1-2; V: TRBV6-5; D: TRBD1; size: .; DNA: TGTGCCAGCAGTTGGGGACAGGGAAGGGGCTATGGCTACACCTTC; CDR3: CASSWGQGRGYGYTF
J: TRBJ1-2; V: TRBV21-1; D: .; size: .; DNA: TGTGCCAGCAGCAAAAAGGGAATGGACACCTTC; CDR3: CASSKKGMDTF
J: TRBJ1-5; V: TRBV30; D: .; size: .; DNA: TGTGCCTGGAGTGTACGGGAGGGCCAGCCCCAGCATTTT; CDR3: CAWSVREGQPQHF
J: TRBJ1-5; V: TRBV28; D: .; size: .; DNA: TGTGCCAGCAGTTTAATGGCCCTATTGTTTAGCAATCAGCCCCAGCATTTT; CDR3: CASSLMALLFSNQPQHF
J: TRBJ1-4; V: TRBV20-1; D: .; size: once; DNA: TGCAGTGCCCCAACTAATGAAAAACTGTTTTTT; CDR3: CSAPTNEKLFF
J: TRBJ2-1; V: TRBV4-1; D: .; size: .; DNA: TGCGCCAGCAGCCGGCCACAGGGTCATGAGCAGTTCTTC; CDR3: CASSRPQGHEQFF
J: TRBJ2-2; V: TRBV2; D: TRBD1; size: .; DNA: TGTGCCAGCAGTGTTCGGACAGGGCACGGGGAGCTGTTTTTT; CDR3: CASSVRTGHGELFF
J: TRBJ2-3; V: TRBV27; D: .; size: .; DNA: TGTGCCAGCAGTTCTCCCGGGACACCAGTCACAGATACGCAGTATTTT; CDR3: CASSSPGTPVTDTQYF
J: TRBJ2-3; V: TRBV7-2; D: TRBD2; size: .; DNA: TGTGCCAGCAGCTTGGGACTAGCGGGCACAGATACGCAGTATTTT; CDR3: CASSLGLAGTDTQYF
J: TRBJ2-1; V: TRBV7-7; D: .; size: .; DNA: TGTGCCAGCAGCTTAACAGATAACTCCTACAATGAGCAGTTCTTC; CDR3: CASSLTDNSYNEQFF
J: TRBJ1-5; V: TRBV28; D: TRBD1; size: .; DNA: TGTGCCAGCACCGGGACAGGGGAAAATCAGCCCCAGCATTTT; CDR3: CASTGTGENQPQHF
J: TRBJ2-3; V: TRBV5-6; D: TRBD1; size: once; DNA: TGTGCCAGCAGCTTAGGACAGGGTCTCGGGAGCACAGATACGCAGTATTTT; CDR3: CASSLGQGLGSTDTQYF
J: TRBJ1-6; V: TRBV6-5; D: .; size: few; DNA: TGTGCCAGCAGTTACTCTCAGGGCAATTCACCCCTCCACTTT; CDR3: CASSYSQGNSPLHF
J: TRBJ1-3; V: TRBV15; D: .; size: .; DNA: TGTGCCACCAGCAGAGATCAGGGAAACACCATATATTTT; CDR3: CATSRDQGNTIYF
J: TRBJ2-2; V: TRBV2; D: .; size: few; DNA: TGTGCCAGCAGTCGGGTCGAGGGGTCCGGGGAGCTGTTTTTT; CDR3: CASSRVEGSGELFF
J: TRBJ2-3; V: TRBV6-6; D: TRBD2; size: .; DNA: TGTGCCAGCACCTCCGGGCGGGGGGGCGGCACAGATACGCAGTATTTT; CDR3: CASTSGRGGGTDTQYF